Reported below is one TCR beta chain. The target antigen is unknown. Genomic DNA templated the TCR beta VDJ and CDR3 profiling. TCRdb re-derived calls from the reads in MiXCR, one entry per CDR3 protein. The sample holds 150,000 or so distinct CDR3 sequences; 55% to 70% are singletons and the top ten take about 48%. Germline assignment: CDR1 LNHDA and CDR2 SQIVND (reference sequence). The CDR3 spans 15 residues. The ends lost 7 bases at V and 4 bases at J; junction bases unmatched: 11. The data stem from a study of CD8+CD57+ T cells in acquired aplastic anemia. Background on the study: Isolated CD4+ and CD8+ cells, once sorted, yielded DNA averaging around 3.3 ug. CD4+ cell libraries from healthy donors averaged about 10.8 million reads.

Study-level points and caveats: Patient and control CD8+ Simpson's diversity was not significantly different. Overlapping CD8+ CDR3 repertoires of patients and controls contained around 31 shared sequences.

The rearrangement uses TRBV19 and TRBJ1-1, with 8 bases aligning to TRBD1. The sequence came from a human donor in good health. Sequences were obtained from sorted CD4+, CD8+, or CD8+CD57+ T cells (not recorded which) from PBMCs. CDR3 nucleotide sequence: TGTGCCAGTATTGACAGGGGCGCCCTAACCACTGAAGCTTTCTTT. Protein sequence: CASIDRGALTTEAFF.